A selection of T cell receptor beta chains follows, all from one sample in a study of blood T cell repertoires in COVID-19. The table came from immunoSEQ multiplex PCR; TCRdb's copy has only in-frame clones and leaves some out. The sample includes 72,000 or so clones, roughly 89% seen only once; the top ten take approximately 1.5%. The sample was peripheral blood. The receptors shown here come from a man between 60 and 75 years old with acute or convalescent COVID-19. Each CDR3 is given with its conserved first and last residue. A D gene is named only where the DNA matches it firmly. Size is omitted from some rows. Given values are once, few, many or a class for expanded clones.

V gene	clone size	D gene	J gene	CDR3 length	CDR3 protein
TRBV5-4	-	-	TRBJ2-2	16	CASSLVGQGGTGELFF
TRBV7-6	-	TRBD1	TRBJ2-2	16	CASSLRQGAYTGELFF
TRBV5-4	-	-	TRBJ2-2	16	CASSSLRGQNTGELFF
TRBV11-2	few	-	TRBJ1-2	13	CASSPSGYGGYTF
TRBV5-1	-	TRBD2	TRBJ2-7	16	CASSLSPVAGGSEQYF
TRBV7-9	-	-	TRBJ1-2	15	CASSQSQESLNGYTF
TRBV18	-	TRBD2	TRBJ2-3	15	CASSPSGGATDTQYF
TRBV6-5	once	TRBD1	TRBJ2-7	14	CASRKPGQAYEQYF
TRBV5-5	-	TRBD1	TRBJ2-1	15	CASSLGWGTGNEQFF
TRBV5-4	once	-	TRBJ1-2	13	CASTADTNYGYTF
TRBV6-1	-	TRBD1	TRBJ2-2	18	CASSEPDRGPLYTGELFF
TRBV5-1	-	TRBD2	TRBJ2-3	16	CASSRGGSTSTDTQYF
TRBV5-4	-	-	TRBJ2-7	15	CASSLPGQGSYEQYF
TRBV2	-	TRBD1	TRBJ1-1	14	CASRPQGAGTEAFF
TRBV29-1	-	-	TRBJ1-2	11	CSVETSRGYTF
TRBV6-5	few	TRBD1	TRBJ1-2	15	CASSYTGGGPYGYTF
TRBV4-1	-	-	TRBJ1-5	15	CASSQVFTGNQPQHF
TRBV15	-	-	TRBJ1-5	17	CATSRRVQEGSNQPQHF
TRBV5-4	-	TRBD1	TRBJ1-1	13	CASSWTGDTEAFF
TRBV5-5	once	-	TRBJ2-7	14	CASSLRWGEDEQYF
TRBV19	-	TRBD1	TRBJ1-2	14	CASSTRQGLNGYTF
TRBV5-1	-	TRBD1	TRBJ2-7	16	CASSYSTGASSYEQYF
TRBV24-1	-	-	TRBJ2-1	15	CATHSGDSPYNEQFF
TRBV11-2	-	TRBD1	TRBJ1-4	15	CASSAGQGARGKLFF
TRBV7-9	few	TRBD1	TRBJ2-2	15	CASSLVGQVTGELFF
TRBV2	-	-	TRBJ1-2	13	CASSWAFDYGYTF
TRBV19	-	-	TRBJ1-4	13	CASSPDRDEKLFF
TRBV30	-	-	TRBJ1-3	15	CAWSVGSGTGNTIYF
TRBV2	-	-	TRBJ1-2	13	CASSEARERGYTF
TRBV5-1	-	-	TRBJ2-5	13	CASSFQGLETQYF
TRBV2	few	-	TRBJ1-1	14	CASSRRRAGTEAFF
TRBV4-2	-	-	TRBJ2-1	17	CASSQEPQQGPNNEQFF
TRBV27	-	-	TRBJ2-3	13	CASSSTGTDTQYF
TRBV19	-	TRBD1	TRBJ2-1	13	CASNQGAYNEQFF
TRBV29-1	-	-	TRBJ1-6	15	CSVRTDPGRNSPLHF
TRBV3-1/TRBV3-2	-	TRBD1	TRBJ2-5	16	CASSLLGQDRQETQYF
TRBV6-4	once	TRBD1	TRBJ1-2	16	CASLSDRVGLNYGYTF
TRBV6-5	-	-	TRBJ1-1	13	CASRDSSNTEAFF
TRBV7-9	-	TRBD2	TRBJ2-1	16	CASTFLLAGDDNEQFF
TRBV5-5	-	-	TRBJ2-4	14	CASSPRDKENIQYF
TRBV19	-	-	TRBJ1-5	16	CASSTVAGWSDQPQHF
TRBV15	-	TRBD1	TRBJ1-5	15	CATSRDRERNQPQHF
TRBV2	-	TRBD1	TRBJ2-1	15	CASRPQTGVVNEQFF
TRBV18	-	TRBD2	TRBJ2-1	15	CASQKGRGGPNEQFF
TRBV2	-	-	TRBJ1-3	16	CASSDEGRLSGNTIYF
TRBV7-9	-	TRBD1	TRBJ1-6	17	CASSPGQGSSYNSPLHF
TRBV6-2/TRBV6-3	-	-	TRBJ2-7	12	CASSYLDSAQYF
TRBV18	few	-	TRBJ1-5	13	CASSPGTRQPQHF
TRBV11-3	once	-	TRBJ2-5	13	CASSPRSSETQYF
TRBV27	-	-	TRBJ1-6	13	CAIKRGGKSPLHF
TRBV7-7	-	-	TRBJ2-5	14	CASSLVPGEETQYF
TRBV10-3	-	TRBD2	TRBJ2-5	16	CAISEPGGSVVGTQYF